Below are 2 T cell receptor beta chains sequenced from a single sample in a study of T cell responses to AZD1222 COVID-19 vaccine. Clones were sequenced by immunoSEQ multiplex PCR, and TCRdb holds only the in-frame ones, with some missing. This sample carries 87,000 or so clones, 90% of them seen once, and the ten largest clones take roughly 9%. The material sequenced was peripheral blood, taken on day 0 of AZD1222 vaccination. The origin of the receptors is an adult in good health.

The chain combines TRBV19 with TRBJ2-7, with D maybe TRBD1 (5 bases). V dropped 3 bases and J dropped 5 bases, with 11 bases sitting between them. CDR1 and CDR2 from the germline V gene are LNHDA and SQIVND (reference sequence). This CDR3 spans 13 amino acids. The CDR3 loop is CASSIAGINEQYF. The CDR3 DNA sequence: TGTGCCAGTAGTATCGCAGGGATAAACGAGCAGTACTTC. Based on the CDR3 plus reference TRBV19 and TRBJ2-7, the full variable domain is DGGITQSPKYLFRKEGQNVTLSCEQNLNHDAMYWYRQDPGQGLRLIYYSQIVNDFQKGDIAEGYSVSREKKESFPLTVTSAQKNPTAFYLCASSIAGINEQYFGPGTRLTVT.

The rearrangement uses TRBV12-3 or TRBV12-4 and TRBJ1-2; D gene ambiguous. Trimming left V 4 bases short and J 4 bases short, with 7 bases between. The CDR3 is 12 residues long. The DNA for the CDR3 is TGTGCCAGCAGTTCCATCCTCTATGGCTACACCTTC. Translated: CASSSILYGYTF.